The 27 T cell receptor beta chains listed next were all sequenced from one sample in a study of Tregs in tolerant kidney transplant recipients. Clones were sequenced by immunoSEQ multiplex PCR, and TCRdb holds only the in-frame ones, with some missing. The sample lists tens of thousands of clones, approximately 93% occurring once. The nonmyeloablative bone marrow transplants came from related graft donors, with transient mixed chimerism. Sequencing was performed on CD4+ T cells from blood (PBMCs), taken 12 months after the transplant. The receptors stem from a human patient who received a combined kidney and bone marrow transplant. Some of the T cells might come from the graft donor.

The rearrangement joins TRBV10-3 to TRBJ1-1, with 8 bases matching TRBD1. V lost 3 bases to trimming and J lost 6 bases; unmatched junction nucleotides: 6. Germline V CDR1 and CDR2: ENHRY, SYGVKD. The CDR3 is 14 residues long. CDR3 DNA sequence: TGTGCCATCAGTGAAAGGGACAGGCTATCTGAAGCTTTCTTT. Its protein product is CAISERDRLSEAFF.

The DNA for the CDR3 is TGTGCCAGCAGTGAGGCCAGGGCGAACACCGGGGAGCTGTTTTTT. This sequence encodes CASSEARANTGELFF. The V gene is TRBV2, the J gene TRBJ2-2; TRBD1 might be the D (5 bases). V lost 3 bases to trimming and J lost 0 bases, with 8 bases between them. The CDR3 totals 15 residues. The germline CDR1 and CDR2 sequences are SNHLY and FYNNEI.

The chain has TRBV5-4 and TRBJ1-3; D not resolved. The CDR3 has 13 amino acids. CDR1 and CDR2 from the germline V gene are SGHNT and YYREEE (reference sequence). V shed 0 bases and J shed 4 bases, with 5 bases lying between them. In DNA, the CDR3 is TGTGCCAGCAGCTTGGGTCAGGGAAACACCATATATTTT. Protein: CASSLGQGNTIYF.

V and J are TRBV15 and TRBJ2-7; TRBD2 might be the D (5 bases). Germline V gene sequence: CDR1 LNHNV, CDR2 YYDKDF (reference sequence). The CDR3 extends over 13 amino acids. V lost 4 bases, J lost 4 bases, and 11 bases lay in between. CDR3 coding DNA: TGTGCCACCAGCACGACCCCGGGGTACGAGCAGTACTTC. The encoded protein is CATSTTPGYEQYF. Full variable domain (outside the CDR3, taken from reference TRBV15 and TRBJ2-7): DAMVIQNPRYQVTQFGKPVTLSCSQTLNHNVMYWYQQKSSQAPKLLFHYYDKDFNNEADTPDNFQSRRPNTSFCFLDIRSPGLGDTAMYLCATSTTPGYEQYFGPGTRLTVT.

V usage is TRBV5-1 and J usage is TRBJ1-1; maybe TRBD1 (5 bases). Trimming removed 0 bases from V and 2 bases from J, with 14 bases in between. CDR1 and CDR2 (germline): SGHRS, YFSETQ. The CDR3 is 16 amino acids. CDR3 residues: CASSLGQGVSNTEAFF. CDR3 in DNA: TGCGCCAGCAGCTTGGGGCAGGGCGTCTCCAACACTGAAGCTTTCTTT.

This chain connects TRBV6-5 to TRBJ1-2, with 8 bases aligning to TRBD1. Germline CDR1 and CDR2: MNHEY and SVGAGI. The ends lost 7 bases at V and 1 base at J; junction bases unmatched: 5. The CDR3 sequence is 14 residues long. This CDR3 is CASTRTGLNYGYTF. CDR3 in DNA: TGTGCCAGCACCCGGACAGGGCTTAACTATGGCTACACCTTC.

The rearrangement joins TRBV2 to TRBJ2-5; D may be TRBD1 (5 bases). Per germline, CDR1 SNHLY and CDR2 FYNNEI. The ends were cut back, 7 bases at V and 2 bases at J, with 5 bases in the middle. This CDR3 is 11 amino acids long. CDR3 sequence: CASTGQETQYF. CDR3 bases: TGTGCCAGCACAGGGCAAGAGACCCAGTACTTC.

The chain employs TRBV7-2 and TRBJ2-7; no reliable D call. CDR3 length: 14 residues. Between the trimmed V and J ends, which lost 3 bases and 1 base, there was a span of 10 bases. The germline V gene has CDR1 SGHTA and CDR2 FQGNSA. The CDR3 region is CASSFLHISYEQYF. The CDR3 region has the DNA TGTGCCAGCAGCTTTCTGCACATTTCCTACGAGCAGTACTTC.

The chain couples TRBV29-1 to TRBJ1-2; D may be TRBD1 (5 bases). CDR3 length: 11 residues. Germline V gives CDR1 SQVTM, CDR2 ANQGSEA. V lost 1 base to trimming and J lost 7 bases, with 7 bases between them. The DNA of the CDR3 is TGCAGCGTTGAAGTGGGGCTTGGCTACACCTTC. Translated: CSVEVGLGYTF.

The CDR3 spells CASSLGQLLSPLHF. The CDR3 DNA is TGTGCCAGCAGCTTAGGACAGCTCCTTTCACCCCTCCACTTT. The gene calls are TRBV7-6 and TRBJ1-6, with TRBD1 as a possible D gene (5 bases). The V gene's germline CDR1 is SGHVS and CDR2 FNYEAQ. Trimming removed 1 base at V and 9 bases at J, with 10 bases between. CDR3 length: 14 amino acids. The full variable domain, in which reference TRBV7-6 and TRBJ1-6 provide the parts outside the CDR3, is GAGVSQSPRYKVTKRGQDVALRCDPISGHVSLYWYRQALGQGPEFLTYFNYEAQQDKSGLPNDRFSAERPEGSISTLTIQRTEQRDSAMYRCASSLGQLLSPLHFGNGTRLTVT.

V is TRBV11-1 and J is TRBJ2-1; 9 bases are shared with TRBD2. Germline CDR1 SGHAT, CDR2 FQDESV (reference sequence). The CDR3 is made up of 17 amino acids. V lost 3 bases and J lost 1; bases outside the gene matches: 7. In DNA, the CDR3 is TGTGCCAGCAGCTTGAGGGGCGGGAGGGGGTCCTACAATGAGCAGTTCTTC. Its translation is CASSLRGGRGSYNEQFF.

The V and J genes are TRBV7-2 and TRBJ1-1; D might be TRBD1 (5 bases). Germline V gives CDR1 SGHTA, CDR2 FQGNSA. Trimming pared 2 bases from V and 0 bases from J, leaving 7 bases between. The CDR3 is 14 amino acids. CDR3 bases: TGTGCCAGCAGCTTACAGGGTTTGAACACTGAAGCTTTCTTT. Encoded protein: CASSLQGLNTEAFF.

The chain couples TRBV10-3 to TRBJ2-5; 12 positions match TRBD2. CDR3 length: 16 residues. V was pared by 6 bases and J by 2 bases, with 7 bases of the junction left unmatched. Germline V gives CDR1 ENHRY, CDR2 SYGVKD. The CDR3 DNA reads as TGTGCCATCAGCCGACTAGCGGGAGTGGGGCAAGAGACCCAGTACTTC. The encoded protein is CAISRLAGVGQETQYF.

This chain joins TRBV6-6 and TRBJ1-5, with 9 positions matching TRBD1. Germline CDR1 is MNHNY and CDR2 is SVGAGI (reference sequence). The CDR3 has 16 residues. Unmatched junction bases numbered 6, after V lost 6 bases and J lost 0 bases. The CDR3 sequence is CASSYGDRASNQPQHF. CDR3 bases: TGTGCCAGCAGCTACGGGGACAGGGCTAGCAATCAGCCCCAGCATTTT.

The chain employs TRBV5-1 and TRBJ1-1; 7 bases line up with TRBD1. The ends lost 0 bases at V and 3 bases at J; junction bases unmatched: 5. Germline CDR1 and CDR2: SGHRS and YFSETQ. This CDR3 is built from 15 residues. DNA for the CDR3: TGCGCCAGCAGCTTGGCCGGTCAGGGGGACACTGAAGCTTTCTTT. This encodes CASSLAGQGDTEAFF.

J is TRBJ2-5 and V is TRBV5-1; tentatively, D is TRBD2 (5 bases). Between the trimmed V and J ends, which lost 0 bases and 0 bases, there was a span of 6 bases. Germline loops: CDR1 SGHRS, CDR2 YFSETQ. This CDR3 is 14 amino acids long. The CDR3 loop is CASSLAGYQETQYF. Here the CDR3 DNA reads TGCGCCAGCAGCTTGGCGGGGTACCAAGAGACCCAGTACTTC.

The V gene is TRBV7-9, the J gene TRBJ2-3; possible D gene TRBD2, 6 bases. The CDR3 sequence is 13 residues long. V lost 7 bases and J lost 4, with 12 bases in between. Germline CDR1 and CDR2: SEHNR and FQNEAQ (reference sequence). This CDR3 reads CASTDGTPDTQYF. In nucleotides, the CDR3 is TGTGCCAGCACCGACGGGACTCCAGATACGCAGTATTTT.

The chain combines TRBV12-5 with TRBJ2-2, with 8 bases that match TRBD2. Germline V lookup: CDR1 LGHNT, CDR2 FRNRAP. CDR3 length: 15 amino acids. The J segment lost 5 bases and the V segment lost 6 bases, leaving 8 bases of the junction unmatched. CDR3 amino acids: CASGKAGVRTGELFF. Written as DNA, the CDR3 is TGTGCTAGTGGAAAAGCGGGAGTAAGGACCGGGGAGCTGTTTTTT.

This chain connects TRBV7-6 to TRBJ2-1; TRBD2 aligns across 13 bases. The CDR3 extends over 15 amino acids. Germline V CDR1 and CDR2: SGHVS, FNYEAQ. Trimming took 3 bases from V and 7 from J; bases not matched to a gene: 3. CDR3 DNA sequence: TGTGCCAGCAGCTTTGGACTAGCGGGGGTTAATGAGCAGTTCTTC. Translated: CASSFGLAGVNEQFF.

In DNA, the CDR3 is TGTGCCAGCAGCTTGACATGGCTGAATGAAAAACTGTTTTTT. Its protein product is CASSLTWLNEKLFF. The chain carries TRBV5-6 and TRBJ1-4; D remains unclear. The V end lost 1 base, the J end lost 5 bases, and 9 bases lay between the germline ends. The CDR3 sequence is 14 residues long. Per the germline V gene, CDR1 is SGHDT and CDR2 is YYEEEE. Based on the CDR3 plus reference TRBV5-6 and TRBJ1-4, the full variable domain is DAGVTQSPTHLIKTRGQQVTLRCSPKSGHDTVSWYQQALGQGPQFIFQYYEEEERQRGNFPDRFSGHQFPNYSSELNVNALLLGDSALYLCASSLTWLNEKLFFGSGTQLSVL.

The chain links TRBV7-3 to TRBJ2-1, with D perhaps matching TRBD2 (6 bases). Trimming took off 5 bases at V and 0 bases at J, with 17 bases between the two ends. This CDR3 comprises 17 residues. Germline CDR1 is SGHTA and CDR2 is FQGTGA. CDR3 protein: CASSLSERVSSYNEQFF. The CDR3 nucleotides are TGTGCCAGCAGCCTATCAGAGCGGGTTAGCTCCTACAATGAGCAGTTCTTC.

The rearrangement links TRBV7-9 to TRBJ1-2, with D unclear. Trimming cost V 6 bases and J 4 bases, with 6 bases left between them. Germline lookup yields CDR1 SEHNR and CDR2 FQNEAQ (reference sequence). The CDR3 runs 11 residues. For the CDR3, the DNA is TGTGCCAGCAGACCGGTCTATGGCTACACCTTC. This translates into CASRPVYGYTF.

This chain joins TRBV19 and TRBJ2-5, with 10 bases lining up with TRBD1. The CDR3 runs 16 residues. V lost 2 bases and J lost 3; bases outside the gene matches: 6. Looked up from germline, CDR1 is LNHDA and CDR2 is SQIVND (reference sequence). Written as DNA, the CDR3 is TGTGCCAGTAGTATATTCCCGACAGGGGGCGAAGAGACCCAGTACTTC. Its protein is CASSIFPTGGEETQYF.

This clone has only a few counts. The genes are TRBV9 and TRBJ2-7; TRBD2 is a possible D gene (5 bases). The CDR3 spans 14 residues. V shed 2 bases and J shed 2 bases, with 11 bases lying between them. CDR1 is SGDLS and CDR2 is YYNGEE in the germline V gene. The CDR3 DNA follows: TGTGCCAGCAGCGTGTCTCACGGGACCTACGAGCAGTACTTC. Translating gives CASSVSHGTYEQYF.

This chain joins TRBV6-1 and TRBJ1-2; D is possibly TRBD1 (6 bases). This CDR3 comprises 16 residues. Germline-derived CDR1 and CDR2 are MNHNS and SASEGT. V gave up 0 bases and J gave up 4 bases, with 15 bases separating them. CDR3 coding DNA: TGTGCCAGCAGTGAAGCGCAGGGGAGGGTGGGCTATGGCTACACCTTC. It specifies CASSEAQGRVGYGYTF.

The J gene is TRBJ2-3, the V gene TRBV18; 10 bases are a match to TRBD2. This CDR3 contains 16 residues. The ends lost 3 bases at V and 3 bases at J; junction bases unmatched: 6. Germline V CDR1 and CDR2: KGHSH, LQKENI. Here the CDR3 reads CASSPPGLASTDTQYF. The CDR3 nucleotides are TGTGCCAGCTCACCGCCGGGACTAGCGTCAACAGATACGCAGTATTTT.

V gene TRBV5-1 combines with J gene TRBJ2-7; 12 positions match TRBD2. CDR3 size: 17 residues. The germline gives CDR1 SGHRS, CDR2 YFSETQ. V was clipped by 0 bases and J by 1 base; unmatched bases: 5. This chain's CDR3 is CASSLGTSGTSSYEQYF. Written as DNA, the CDR3 is TGCGCCAGCAGCTTGGGGACTAGCGGGACCTCGTCCTACGAGCAGTACTTC.